This T cell receptor (beta chain) was documented in a study of OX40 agonist ivuxolimab in advanced cancers. The repertoire was sequenced with immunoSEQ multiplex PCR; TCRdb's copy has only in-frame clones and lacks some. The data contain about 24,000 clones, roughly 93% of them singletons. Germline assignment: CDR1 SEHNR and CDR2 FQNEAQ (reference sequence). CDR3 length equals 15 residues. Deletions cut 5 bases from V and 6 bases from J, with 19 bases between. The origin of this receptor is an adult with an advanced solid tumor such as melanoma, head and neck, liver or kidney cancer. The J gene is TRBJ1-1, the V gene TRBV7-9; TRBD1 might be the D (5 bases). Sequenced here: CD4+ or CD8+ T cells sorted from blood, sampled in a trial of the OX40 agonist ivuxolimab. The CDR3 sequence is CASSPPSLGRPEAFF. DNA for the CDR3: TGTGCCAGCAGCCCCCCGTCGTTGGGGCGGCCTGAAGCTTTCTTT. The full variable domain, completed using reference TRBV7-9 and TRBJ1-1, is DTGVSQNPRHKITKRGQNVTFRCDPISEHNRLYWYRQTLGQGPEFLTYFQNEAQLEKSRLLSDRFSAERPKGSFSTLEIQRTEQGDSAMYLCASSPPSLGRPEAFFGQGTRLTVV.